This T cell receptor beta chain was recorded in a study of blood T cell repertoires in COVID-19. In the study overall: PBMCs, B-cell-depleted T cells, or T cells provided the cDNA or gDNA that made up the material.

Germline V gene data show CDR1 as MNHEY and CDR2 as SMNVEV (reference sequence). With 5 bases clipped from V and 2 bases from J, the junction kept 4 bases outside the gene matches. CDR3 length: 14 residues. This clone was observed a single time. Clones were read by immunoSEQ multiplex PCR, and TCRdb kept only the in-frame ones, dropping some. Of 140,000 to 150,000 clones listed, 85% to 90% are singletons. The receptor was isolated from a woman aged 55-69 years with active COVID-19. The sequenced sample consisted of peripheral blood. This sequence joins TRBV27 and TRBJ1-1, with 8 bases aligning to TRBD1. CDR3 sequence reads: CASSPDRGNTEAFF. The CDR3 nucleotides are TGTGCCAGCAGTCCCGACAGGGGAAACACTGAAGCTTTCTTT.